This T cell receptor (beta chain) is drawn from a study of CD8+ T cells in alopecia areata. Reverse transcribed after extraction, RNA yielded cDNA as the sequencing template. Sequencing used immunoSEQ multiplex PCR; TCRdb keeps in-frame clones, though not all of them. The sample carries about 180,000 clones, 40% to 65% recorded once. The treatment denotes: oral pan-JAK inhibitor, 5-10 mg twice daily. V was pared by 5 bases and J by 0 bases, with 10 bases between. Germline CDR1 LNHNV, CDR2 YYDKDF (reference sequence). The CDR3 contains 14 residues. This clone turned up a few times. The sequences come from CD8+ T cells sorted from blood, collected at week 24, from a patient treated with tofacitinib. J is TRBJ2-5 and V is TRBV15; weak D call: TRBD1 (6 bases). This TCR derives from a human donor with alopecia areata. The chain's CDR3 is CATSDRTDQETQYF. CDR3 DNA sequence: TGTGCCACCAGCGATCGGACAGACCAAGAGACCCAGTACTTC.